The sample holds a few counts of the clone carrying this T cell receptor beta chain. The data were taken from a study of early T cells in non-severe SARS-CoV-2 infection. The protocol attached unique molecular identifiers to individual cDNA molecules. From the 5' RACE reads, TCRdb called clonotypes with MiXCR, one entry per CDR3 protein. The sample consists of around 70,000 distinct CDR3 sequences, roughly 15% of them appearing once. The receptor was derived from an adult who was a healthcare worker with PCR-confirmed SARS-CoV-2 infection or an uninfected control (not recorded which). The material sequenced was whole blood.

The CDR3 coding sequence is TGTGCCGGAATCGGGCGGGCCTACAATGAGCAGTTCTTC. Translated, it gives CAGIGRAYNEQFF. The chain employs TRBV2 and TRBJ2-1; D is perhaps TRBD2 (5 bases). The CDR3 is made up of 13 amino acids. The V gene lost 11 bases and the J gene lost 2 bases, with 13 bases spanning the gap. CDR1 SNHLY and CDR2 FYNNEI come from the germline V gene.